This T cell receptor (beta chain) was retrieved from a study of blood T cell repertoires in COVID-19. Study details: The study drew acute and convalescent COVID-19 samples from the United States, Italy and Spain. Sources were T cells, B-cell-depleted T cells, or PBMCs; the material itself was cDNA or gDNA.

Clones were read by immunoSEQ multiplex PCR, and TCRdb kept only the in-frame ones, dropping some. The sample has some 65,000 clones, approximately 95% seen once. The CDR3 is 16 residues long. V trimming: 1 base; J trimming: 0 bases; junction bases outside the gene matches: 5. The germline CDR1 and CDR2 sequences are SGHTA and FQGNSA. This sequence originates from a man aged 70 or older with active COVID-19. The J gene is TRBJ1-1, the V gene TRBV7-2, with TRBD1 matching over 7 bases. The sequenced sample consisted of peripheral blood. The CDR3 region is CASSLVDRVLNTEAFF. DNA of the CDR3: TGTGCCAGCAGCTTAGTTGACAGGGTATTGAACACTGAAGCTTTCTTT.